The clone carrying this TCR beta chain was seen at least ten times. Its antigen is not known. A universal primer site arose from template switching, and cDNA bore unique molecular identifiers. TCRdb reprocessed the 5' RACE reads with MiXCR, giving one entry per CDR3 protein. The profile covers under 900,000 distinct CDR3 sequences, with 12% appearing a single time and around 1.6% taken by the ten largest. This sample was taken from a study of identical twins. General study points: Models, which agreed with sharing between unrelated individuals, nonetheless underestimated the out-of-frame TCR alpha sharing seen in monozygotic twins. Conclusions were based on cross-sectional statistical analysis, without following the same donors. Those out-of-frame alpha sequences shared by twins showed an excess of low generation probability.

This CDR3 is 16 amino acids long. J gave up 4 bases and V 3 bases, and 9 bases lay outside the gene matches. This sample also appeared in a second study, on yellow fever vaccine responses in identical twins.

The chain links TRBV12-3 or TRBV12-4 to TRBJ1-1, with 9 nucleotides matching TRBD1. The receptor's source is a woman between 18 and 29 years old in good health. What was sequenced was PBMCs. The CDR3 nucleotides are TGTGCCAGCAGTTTTCCCGGGACAGGGCCGGGCACTGAAGCTTTCTTT. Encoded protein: CASSFPGTGPGTEAFF.